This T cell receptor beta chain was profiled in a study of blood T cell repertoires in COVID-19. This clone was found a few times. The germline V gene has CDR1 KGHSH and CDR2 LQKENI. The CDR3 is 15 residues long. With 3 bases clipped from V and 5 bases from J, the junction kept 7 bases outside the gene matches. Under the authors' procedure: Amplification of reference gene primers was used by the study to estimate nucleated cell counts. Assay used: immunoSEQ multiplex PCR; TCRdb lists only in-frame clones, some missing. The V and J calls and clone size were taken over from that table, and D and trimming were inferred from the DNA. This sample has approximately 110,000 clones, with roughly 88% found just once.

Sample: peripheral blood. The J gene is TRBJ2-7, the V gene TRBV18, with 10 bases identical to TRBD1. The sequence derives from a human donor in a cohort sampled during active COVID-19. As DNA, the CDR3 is TGTGCCAGCTCACCCTTGGGACAGGGGTCCCACGAGCAGTACTTC. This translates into CASSPLGQGSHEQYF.